This T cell receptor (beta chain) stems from a study of blood T cells in healthy people across ages. This CDR3 spans 14 amino acids. The germline V gene has CDR1 SQVTM and CDR2 ANQGSEA. With V trimmed by 6 bases and J by 2 bases, 6 bases remained unmatched. As to this clonotype: What it recognizes is unknown.

Notes on the study in general: Expanded clonotype changes were possibly confounded by unknown donor CMV status.

The total RNA that was extracted per sample amounted to at least 5 micrograms. A sample-barcoded 5' primer and a J-beta primer mix were used in a second PCR of about 7 to 12 cycles. One entry per CDR3 protein, called by TCRdb with MiXCR from the 5' RACE reads. Altogether 1,100,000 or so distinct CDR3 sequences are present, around 43% being singletons, with the ten largest covering about 20%. The sequence was collected from a woman aged 60-70 years in good health. Sequenced material: blood. The V call is TRBV29-1, the J call TRBJ2-3; 9 bases agree with TRBD2. DNA for the CDR3: TGCAGCGTGGGTACTAGCGGGTTCACAGATACGCAGTATTTT. It is translated as CSVGTSGFTDTQYF.